The sequence of this TCR beta chain was determined in a study of T cells after yellow fever vaccination. TCRdb re-analysed the 5' RACE reads in MiXCR, keeping a single row per CDR3 protein. The sample includes hundreds of thousands of distinct CDR3 sequences, about 17% of them seen just once. General study results and limits: It was the secondary response that reached its peak faster, day 5 versus 15, but it was weaker.

Germline V gene sequence: CDR1 SQVTM, CDR2 ANQGSEA. This CDR3 is 10 amino acids long. Trimming cost V 8 bases and J 3 bases, with 6 bases left between them. Comment on this clonotype: As yet, its antigen is unknown.

The chain uses TRBV29-1 and TRBJ2-3; D not resolved. This TCR was recovered from a young man who received the YFV17D yellow fever vaccine. This specimen consisted of PBMCs, obtained before the yellow fever booster vaccination. The CDR3 protein is CSLSTDTQYF. The CDR3 DNA sequence: TGCAGCCTAAGTACAGATACGCAGTATTTT.